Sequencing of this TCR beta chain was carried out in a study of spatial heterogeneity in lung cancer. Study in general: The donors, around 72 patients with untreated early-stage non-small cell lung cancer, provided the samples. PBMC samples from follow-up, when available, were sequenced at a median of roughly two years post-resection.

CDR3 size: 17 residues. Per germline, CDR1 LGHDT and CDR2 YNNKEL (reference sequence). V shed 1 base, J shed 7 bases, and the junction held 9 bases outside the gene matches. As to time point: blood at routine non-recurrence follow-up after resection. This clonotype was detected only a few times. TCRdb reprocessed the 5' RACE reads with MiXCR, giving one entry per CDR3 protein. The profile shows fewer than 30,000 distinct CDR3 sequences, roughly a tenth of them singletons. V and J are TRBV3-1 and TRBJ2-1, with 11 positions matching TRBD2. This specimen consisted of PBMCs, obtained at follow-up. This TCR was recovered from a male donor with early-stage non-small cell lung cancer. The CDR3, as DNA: TGTGCCAGCAGCCAAGTGGCTAGCGGGGGGCCGGGTAATGAGCAGTTCTTC. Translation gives CASSQVASGGPGNEQFF.